This T cell receptor beta chain was captured by sequencing in a study of T-cell reconstitution after alpha-beta-depleted transplantation in children. Study results and caveats: Reportedly, roughly two months post-transplant, alpha-beta T cells arose from several hundred expanded graft clones. The main origin of T-cell counts and diversity one year after transplant was newly produced T cells. The study traced high day-60 TCRbeta diversity in some patients to surviving recipient T cells and thymic progenitors.

As to this clonotype: Its target is not known. A much larger clone differs from this one at a single base, so this may be a read error.

The TCRbeta library was prepared with unique molecular identifiers. TCRdb independently ran MiXCR on the PCR reads; one entry per CDR3 protein. The profile shows 540,000 or so distinct CDR3 sequences, 23% of them singletons. CDR1 and CDR2 (germline): SQVTM, ANQGSEA. The CDR3 is 15 residues long. The material was PBMCs, mostly from graft donor cells, obtained 360 days after TCRalphabeta/CD19-depleted stem cell transplant. This sequence joins TRBV29-1 and TRBJ2-5; perhaps TRBD2 as D (6 bases). The sequence was obtained from a boy younger than two who had a stem cell transplant for acute myeloid leukemia, so the T cells may come from the graft donor. CDR3: CSVGFTGDLQEAQYF. The CDR3 DNA reads TGCAGCGTTGGTTTTACGGGGGACCTGCAAGAGGCCCAGTACTTC.